Below, one TCR beta chain is given with its context. The entry originates in a study of blood T cell repertoires in COVID-19. TCRdb keeps only in-frame clones here, not all; method: immunoSEQ multiplex PCR. The repertoire holds around 170,000 clones, with roughly four fifths as singletons. CDR1 GTSNPN and CDR2 SVGIG come from the germline V gene (reference sequence). This CDR3 spans 12 amino acids. The V segment lost 1 base and the J segment 10 bases; nucleotides outside the gene matches: 6. This clonotype originated in a man aged 45-60 years who had recovered from COVID-19. Sequencing was carried out using PBMCs or T cells enriched from blood (not recorded which). This chain links TRBV30 with TRBJ1-2; 7 bases map to TRBD1. The CDR3 here is CAWSGPGGNYTF. The CDR3 DNA reads as TGTGCCTGGAGTGGCCCAGGGGGGAACTACACCTTC.